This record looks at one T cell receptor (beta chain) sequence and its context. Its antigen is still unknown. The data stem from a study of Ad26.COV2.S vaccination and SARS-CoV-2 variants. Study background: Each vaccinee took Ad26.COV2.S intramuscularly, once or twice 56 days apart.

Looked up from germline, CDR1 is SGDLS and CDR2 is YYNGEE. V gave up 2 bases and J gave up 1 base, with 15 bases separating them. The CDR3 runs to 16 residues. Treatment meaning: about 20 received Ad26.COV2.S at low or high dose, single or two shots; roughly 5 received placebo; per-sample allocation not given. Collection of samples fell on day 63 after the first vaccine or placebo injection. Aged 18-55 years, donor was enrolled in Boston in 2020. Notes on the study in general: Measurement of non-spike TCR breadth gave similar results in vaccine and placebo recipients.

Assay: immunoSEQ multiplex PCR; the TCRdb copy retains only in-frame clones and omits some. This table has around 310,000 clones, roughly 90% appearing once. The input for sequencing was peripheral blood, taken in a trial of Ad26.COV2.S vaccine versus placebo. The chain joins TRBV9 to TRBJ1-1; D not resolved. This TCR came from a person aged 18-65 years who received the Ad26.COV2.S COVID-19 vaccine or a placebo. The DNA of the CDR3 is TGTGCCAGCAGCGTCGAAGGAAATCTGAGGAACACTGAAGCTTTCTTT. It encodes CASSVEGNLRNTEAFF.